The 10 T cell receptor beta chains reported below all come from one sample, sequenced in a study of cytomegalovirus exposure and HLA in healthy donors. Vbeta (60) and Jbeta (13) primers were used in the PCR. Sequencing was performed with immunoSEQ multiplex PCR; in TCRdb, only in-frame clones are kept and a portion is missing. Of 150,000 to 250,000 clones in the sample, approximately 78% were seen once. Sequenced input: PBMCs. These receptor sequences come from a woman in her fifties or sixties in good health and CMV-seropositive.

The chain joins TRBV28 to TRBJ2-7; the match to TRBD1 covers 11 bases. V lost 5 bases and J lost 6; bases outside the gene matches: 6. The CDR3 runs 14 residues. Per the germline V gene, CDR1 is MDHEN and CDR2 is SYDVKM. CDR3 amino acids: CASSMGQGVGEQYF. CDR3 nucleotide sequence: TGTGCCAGCAGTATGGGACAGGGGGTGGGCGAGCAGTACTTC.

This rearrangement joins TRBV10-3 to TRBJ2-7; weak D call: TRBD2 (5 bases). Trimming pared 4 bases from V and 3 bases from J, leaving 10 bases between. Germline V gene lookup returns CDR1 ENHRY and CDR2 SYGVKD. The CDR3 length is 13 residues. The chain's CDR3 is CAISGGEGYEQYF. The CDR3 DNA sequence: TGTGCCATCAGTGGGGGTGAGGGCTACGAGCAGTACTTC.

A note on this clone: The CDR3 end shows no conserved phenylalanine or tryptophan, and so a read error is likely. The gene calls are TRBV28 and TRBJ1-6; possible D gene TRBD1, 6 bases. V was shortened by 5 bases and J by 11 bases, with 16 bases between the two germline ends. The CDR3 is 14 amino acids. Germline values: CDR1 MDHEN, CDR2 SYDVKM. This CDR3 is CASSHGQSVPPLHL. CDR3 sequence (DNA): TGTGCCAGCAGTCACGGACAGTCGGTTCCACCCCTCCACCTT.

This clone was detected a few times. The chain is built from TRBV5-6 and TRBJ1-1; no definite D call. Trimming took off 4 bases at V and 11 bases at J, with 18 bases between the two ends. The CDR3 has 13 residues. Germline CDR1 SGHDT, CDR2 YYEEEE. The DNA for the CDR3 is TGTGCCAGCAGCCTGGGAGGGAGGCTAAGGGCTTTCTTT. It codes for CASSLGGRLRAFF.

The CDR3 bases are TGCGCCAGCAGCAGATCCGGGACAGGGACTTTAAATGAGCAGTTCTTC. It codes for CASSRSGTGTLNEQFF. The chain uses TRBV5-1 and TRBJ2-1, with 9 bases that match TRBD1. V lost 4 bases to trimming and J lost 7 bases; unmatched junction nucleotides: 12. Germline CDR1 reads SGHRS; CDR2 reads YFSETQ. This CDR3 has 16 residues.

The chain links TRBV19 to TRBJ2-2; a possible D gene is TRBD1 (6 bases). Germline CDR1 LNHDA, CDR2 SQIVND (reference sequence). V was clipped by 8 bases and J by 5 bases, with 18 bases between them. This CDR3 has 15 amino acids. CDR3 sequence (DNA): TGTGCCAGTTGTGTCAGGGGTTTGGAAACCGGGGAGCTGTTTTTT. This encodes CASCVRGLETGELFF.

The chain links TRBV5-1 to TRBJ2-5; D is possibly TRBD2 (6 bases). CDR3 size: 16 residues. Trimming left V 4 bases short and J 9 bases short, with 25 bases between. Germline lookup yields CDR1 SGHRS and CDR2 YFSETQ. The CDR3 DNA is TGCGCCAGCAGCGCGGCGGGGAGGACGGGCTCGTCGGCCCAGTACTTC. This codes for CASSAAGRTGSSAQYF.

The rearrangement uses TRBV11-2 and TRBJ2-3; D perhaps matches TRBD2 (5 bases). The CDR3 is 12 residues long. Per germline, CDR1 SGHAT and CDR2 FQNNGV. Trimming shortened V by 5 bases and J by 6 bases, and 9 bases separated the two germline ends. CDR3 region: CASSPGGDTQYF. For the CDR3, the DNA is TGTGCCAGCAGCCCGGGCGGGGATACGCAGTATTTT.

The chain joins TRBV5-4 to TRBJ2-5; TRBD1 aligns across 7 bases. The CDR3 runs 13 residues. V was pared by 4 bases and J by 3 bases, with 3 bases of the junction left unmatched. Germline V CDR1 and CDR2: SGHNT, YYREEE (reference sequence). The CDR3 loop is CASSVQGKETQYF. In nucleotides, the CDR3 is TGTGCCAGCAGCGTACAGGGGAAAGAGACCCAGTACTTC.

V is TRBV5-1 and J is TRBJ2-1; unclear D gene. Per germline, CDR1 SGHRS and CDR2 YFSETQ. The CDR3 totals 14 residues. The V end lost 5 bases, the J end lost 7 bases, and 16 bases lay between the germline ends. The CDR3 nucleotides are TGCGCCAGCAGAGATTCGACTCAACTGAATGAGCAGTTCTTC. Its protein product is CASRDSTQLNEQFF.